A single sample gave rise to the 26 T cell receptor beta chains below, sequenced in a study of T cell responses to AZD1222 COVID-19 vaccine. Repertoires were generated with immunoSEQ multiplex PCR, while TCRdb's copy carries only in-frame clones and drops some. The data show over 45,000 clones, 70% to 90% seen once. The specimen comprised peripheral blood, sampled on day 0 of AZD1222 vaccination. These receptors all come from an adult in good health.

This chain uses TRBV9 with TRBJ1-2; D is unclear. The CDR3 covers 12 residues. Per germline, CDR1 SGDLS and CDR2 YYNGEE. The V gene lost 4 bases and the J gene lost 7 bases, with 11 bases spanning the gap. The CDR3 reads CASSPYEGGYTF. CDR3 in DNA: TGTGCCAGCAGCCCTTATGAGGGTGGCTACACCTTC.

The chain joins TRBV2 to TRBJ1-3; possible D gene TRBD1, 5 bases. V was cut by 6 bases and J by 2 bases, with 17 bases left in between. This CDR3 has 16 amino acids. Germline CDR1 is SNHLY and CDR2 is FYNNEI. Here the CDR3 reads CASRGEGRVTGNTIYF. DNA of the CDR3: TGTGCCAGCAGGGGAGAAGGCAGGGTAACTGGAAACACCATATATTTT.

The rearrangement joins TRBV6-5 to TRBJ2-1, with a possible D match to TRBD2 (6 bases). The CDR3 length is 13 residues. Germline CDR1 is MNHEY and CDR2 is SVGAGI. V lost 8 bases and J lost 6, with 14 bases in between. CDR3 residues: CASSGGWPNEQFF. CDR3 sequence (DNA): TGTGCCAGCTCTGGGGGGTGGCCCAATGAGCAGTTCTTC.

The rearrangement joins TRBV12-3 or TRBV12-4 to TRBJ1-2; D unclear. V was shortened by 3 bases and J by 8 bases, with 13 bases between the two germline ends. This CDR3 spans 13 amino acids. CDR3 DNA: TGTGCCAGCAGTTTGGTCCTAGTAGGGGGCTACACCTTC. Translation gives CASSLVLVGGYTF.

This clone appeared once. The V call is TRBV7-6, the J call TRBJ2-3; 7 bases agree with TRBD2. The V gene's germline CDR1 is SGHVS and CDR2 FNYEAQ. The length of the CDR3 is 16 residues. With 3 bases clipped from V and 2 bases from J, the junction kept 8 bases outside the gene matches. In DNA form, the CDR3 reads TGTGCCAGCAGCTTTGGACTAGTAGCTTACACAGATACGCAGTATTTT. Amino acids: CASSFGLVAYTDTQYF.

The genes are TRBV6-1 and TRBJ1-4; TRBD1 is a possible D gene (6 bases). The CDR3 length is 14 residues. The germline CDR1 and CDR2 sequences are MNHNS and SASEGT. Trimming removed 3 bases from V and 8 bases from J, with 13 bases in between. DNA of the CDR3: TGTGCCAGCAGTGACAAGACGAGGGGGGAAAAACTGTTTTTT. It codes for CASSDKTRGEKLFF.

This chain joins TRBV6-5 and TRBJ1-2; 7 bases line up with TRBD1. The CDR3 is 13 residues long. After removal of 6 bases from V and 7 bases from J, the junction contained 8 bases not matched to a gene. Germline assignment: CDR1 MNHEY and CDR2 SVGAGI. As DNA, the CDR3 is TGTGCCAGCAGACCGACAGGGAATGGTGGCTACACCTTC. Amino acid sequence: CASRPTGNGGYTF.

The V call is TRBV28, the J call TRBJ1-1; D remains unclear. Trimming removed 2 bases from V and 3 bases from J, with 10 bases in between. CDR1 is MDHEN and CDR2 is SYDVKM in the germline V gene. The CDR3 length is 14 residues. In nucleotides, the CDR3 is TGTGCCAGCAGTTTAGAGGTCGGGGACACTGAAGCTTTCTTT. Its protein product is CASSLEVGDTEAFF.

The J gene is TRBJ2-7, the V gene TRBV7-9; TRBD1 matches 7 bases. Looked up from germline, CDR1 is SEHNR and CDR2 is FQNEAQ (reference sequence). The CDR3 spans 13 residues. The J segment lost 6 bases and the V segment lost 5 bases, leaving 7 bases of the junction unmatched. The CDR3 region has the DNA TGTGCCAGCAGCCCTACAGGGGCGGTCGAGCAGTACTTC. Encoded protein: CASSPTGAVEQYF.

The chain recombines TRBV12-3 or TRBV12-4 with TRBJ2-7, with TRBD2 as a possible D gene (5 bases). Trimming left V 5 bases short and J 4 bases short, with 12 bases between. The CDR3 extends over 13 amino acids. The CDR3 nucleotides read TGTGCCAGCAGTCAAGGACCGGGATACGAGCAGTACTTC. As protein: CASSQGPGYEQYF.

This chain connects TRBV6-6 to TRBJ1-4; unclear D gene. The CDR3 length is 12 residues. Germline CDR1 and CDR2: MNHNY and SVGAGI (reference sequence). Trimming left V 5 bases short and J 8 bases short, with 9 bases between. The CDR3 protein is CASSRSREKLFF. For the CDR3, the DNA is TGTGCCAGCAGTAGGAGTAGGGAAAAACTGTTTTTT.

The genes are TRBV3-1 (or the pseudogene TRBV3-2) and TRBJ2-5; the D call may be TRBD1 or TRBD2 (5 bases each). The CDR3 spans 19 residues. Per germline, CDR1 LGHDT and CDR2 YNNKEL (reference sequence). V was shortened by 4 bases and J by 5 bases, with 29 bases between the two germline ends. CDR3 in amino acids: CASSRGTSFGIGRMETQYF. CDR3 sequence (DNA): TGTGCCAGCAGCCGGGGGACCAGTTTTGGAATAGGCCGGATGGAGACCCAGTACTTC.

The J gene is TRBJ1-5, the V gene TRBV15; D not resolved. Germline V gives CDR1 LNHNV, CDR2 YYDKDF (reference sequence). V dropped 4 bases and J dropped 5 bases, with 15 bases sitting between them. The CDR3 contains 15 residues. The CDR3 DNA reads TGTGCCACCAGCAAGGGAGAGAACACCCATCAGCCCCAGCATTTT. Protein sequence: CATSKGENTHQPQHF.

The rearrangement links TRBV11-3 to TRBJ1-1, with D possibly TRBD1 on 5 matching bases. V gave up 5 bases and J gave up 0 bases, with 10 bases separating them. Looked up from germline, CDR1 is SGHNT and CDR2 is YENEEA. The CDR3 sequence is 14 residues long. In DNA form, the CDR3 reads TGTGCCAGCAGCCCCGGGGGGTTGAACACTGAAGCTTTCTTT. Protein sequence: CASSPGGLNTEAFF. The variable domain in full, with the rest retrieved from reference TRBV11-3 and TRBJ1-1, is EAGVVQSPRYKIIEKKQPVAFWCNPISGHNTLYWYLQNLGQGPELLIRYENEEAVDDSQLPKDRFSAERLKGVDSTLKIQPAELGDSAVYLCASSPGGLNTEAFFGQGTRLTVV.

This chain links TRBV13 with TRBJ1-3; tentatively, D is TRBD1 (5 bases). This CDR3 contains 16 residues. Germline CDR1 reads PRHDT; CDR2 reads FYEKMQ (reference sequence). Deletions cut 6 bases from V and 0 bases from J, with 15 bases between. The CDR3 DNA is TGTGCCAGCAGTGTTCGGACACCCGGCTCTGGAAACACCATATATTTT. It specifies CASSVRTPGSGNTIYF.

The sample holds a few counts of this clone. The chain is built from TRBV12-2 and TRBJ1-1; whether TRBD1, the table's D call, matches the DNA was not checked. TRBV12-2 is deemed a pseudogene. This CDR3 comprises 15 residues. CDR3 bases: TGTGCAAGTCGTGGCGCGCGAACAGTGAACACTGAAGCTTTCTTT. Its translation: CASRGARTVNTEAFF.

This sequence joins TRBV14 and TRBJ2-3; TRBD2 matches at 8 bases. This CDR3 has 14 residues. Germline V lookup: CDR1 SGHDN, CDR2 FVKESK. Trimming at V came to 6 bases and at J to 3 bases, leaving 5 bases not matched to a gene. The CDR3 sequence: CASSLGGGTDTQYF. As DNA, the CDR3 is TGTGCCAGCAGTCTAGGCGGGGGGACAGATACGCAGTATTTT.

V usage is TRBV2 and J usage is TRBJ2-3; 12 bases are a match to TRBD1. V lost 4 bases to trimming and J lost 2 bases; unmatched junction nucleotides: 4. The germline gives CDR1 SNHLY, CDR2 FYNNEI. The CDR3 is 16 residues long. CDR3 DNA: TGTGCCAGCAGTGTCTCGGGACAGGGGGCCACAGATACGCAGTATTTT. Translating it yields CASSVSGQGATDTQYF. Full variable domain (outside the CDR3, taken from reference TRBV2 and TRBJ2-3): EPEVTQTPSHQVTQMGQEVILRCVPISNHLYFYWYRQILGQKVEFLVSFYNNEISEKSEIFDDQFSVERPDGSNFTLKIRSTKLEDSAMYFCASSVSGQGATDTQYFGPGTRLTVL.

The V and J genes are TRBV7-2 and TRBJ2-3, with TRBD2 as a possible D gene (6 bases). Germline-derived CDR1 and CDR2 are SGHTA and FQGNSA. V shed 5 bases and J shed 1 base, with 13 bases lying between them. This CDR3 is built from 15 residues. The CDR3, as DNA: TGTGCCAGCAGCCCGGCCCCGGGGGGCACAGATACGCAGTATTTT. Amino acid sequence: CASSPAPGGTDTQYF.

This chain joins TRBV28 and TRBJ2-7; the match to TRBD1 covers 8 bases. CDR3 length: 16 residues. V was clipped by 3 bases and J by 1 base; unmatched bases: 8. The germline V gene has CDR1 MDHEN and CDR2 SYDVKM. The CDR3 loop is CASSLGVDRASYEQYF. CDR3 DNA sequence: TGTGCCAGCAGTTTGGGGGTGGACAGGGCTTCCTACGAGCAGTACTTC.

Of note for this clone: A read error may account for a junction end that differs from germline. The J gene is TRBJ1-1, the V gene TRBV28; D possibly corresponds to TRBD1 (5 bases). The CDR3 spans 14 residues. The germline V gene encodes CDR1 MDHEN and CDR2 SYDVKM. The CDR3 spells CASSLGGGLGLPWF. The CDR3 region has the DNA TGTGCCAGCAGTTTGGGGGGGGGACTGGGCCTGCCATGGTTT.

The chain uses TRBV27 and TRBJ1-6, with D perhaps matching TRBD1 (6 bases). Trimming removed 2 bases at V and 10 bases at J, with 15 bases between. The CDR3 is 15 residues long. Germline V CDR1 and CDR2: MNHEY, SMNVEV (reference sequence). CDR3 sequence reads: CASSLGAGAGSPLHF. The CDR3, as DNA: TGTGCCAGCAGTTTAGGGGCGGGGGCAGGGTCACCCCTCCACTTT.

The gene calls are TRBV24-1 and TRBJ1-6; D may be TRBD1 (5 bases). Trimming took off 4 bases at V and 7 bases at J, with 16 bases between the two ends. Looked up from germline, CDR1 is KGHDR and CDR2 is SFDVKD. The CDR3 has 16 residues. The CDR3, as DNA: TGTGCCACCAGTGACCCAGGGCCTCAAGGCAATTCACCCCTCCACTTT. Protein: CATSDPGPQGNSPLHF.

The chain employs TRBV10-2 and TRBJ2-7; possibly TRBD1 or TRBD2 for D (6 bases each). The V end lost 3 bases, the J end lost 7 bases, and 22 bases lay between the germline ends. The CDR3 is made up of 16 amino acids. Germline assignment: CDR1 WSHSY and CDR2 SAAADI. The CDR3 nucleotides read TGCGCCAGCAGTGATCCCCTGGGGGTCGTAGGGGGGGAGCAGTACTTC. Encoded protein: CASSDPLGVVGGEQYF.

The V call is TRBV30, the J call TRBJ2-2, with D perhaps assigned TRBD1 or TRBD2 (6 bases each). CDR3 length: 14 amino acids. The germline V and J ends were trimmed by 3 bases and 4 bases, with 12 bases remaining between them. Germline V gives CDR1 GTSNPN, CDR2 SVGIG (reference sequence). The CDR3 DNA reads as TGTGCCTGGAGGGGGGGCGCGGGCACCGGGGAGCTGTTTTTT. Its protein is CAWRGGAGTGELFF.

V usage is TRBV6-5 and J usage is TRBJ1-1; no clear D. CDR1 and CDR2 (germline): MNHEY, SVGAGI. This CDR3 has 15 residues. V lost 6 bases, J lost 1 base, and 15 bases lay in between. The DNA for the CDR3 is TGTGCCAGCAGGCTAATGGGTTCGGAGAACACTGAAGCTTTCTTT. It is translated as CASRLMGSENTEAFF.